This T cell receptor (beta chain) was profiled in a study of blood T cell repertoires in COVID-19. The CDR3 covers 17 residues. Trimming at V came to 2 bases and at J to 6 bases, leaving 9 bases not matched to a gene. CDR1 KGHDR and CDR2 SFDVKD come from the germline V gene. Produced via immunoSEQ multiplex PCR; TCRdb's table is partial and in-frame only. Of 120,000 or so clones listed, roughly 86% were seen once; the top ten hold less than 4.5%. The chain employs TRBV24-1 and TRBJ2-3, with 11 bases matching TRBD2. Sequenced: peripheral blood. The receptor's source is a woman aged 55-69 years with acute or convalescent COVID-19. CDR3: CATSDSGVAGGLDTQYF. CDR3 sequence (DNA): TGTGCCACCAGTGATTCTGGCGTAGCGGGAGGGCTGGATACGCAGTATTTT.